This T cell receptor (beta chain) was identified during a study of shared T cell receptors in the human thymus. CDR1 MNHEY and CDR2 SVGAGI come from the germline V gene. V was trimmed by 6 bases and J by 5 bases, leaving 16 bases between them. The CDR3 is 14 residues long. Method: immunoSEQ multiplex PCR; TCRdb's copy keeps in-frame clones and lacks some. The data contain more than 300,000 clones, more than 85% of them seen just once; the ten biggest clones take up approximately 0.018%. This rearrangement joins TRBV6-5 to TRBJ2-5; D not certain. The source is a human donor. Specimen: thymocytes. DNA of the CDR3: TGTGCCAGCAGCCCGACCGGGTTGGGGGAGACCCAGTACTTC. This sequence encodes CASSPTGLGETQYF.